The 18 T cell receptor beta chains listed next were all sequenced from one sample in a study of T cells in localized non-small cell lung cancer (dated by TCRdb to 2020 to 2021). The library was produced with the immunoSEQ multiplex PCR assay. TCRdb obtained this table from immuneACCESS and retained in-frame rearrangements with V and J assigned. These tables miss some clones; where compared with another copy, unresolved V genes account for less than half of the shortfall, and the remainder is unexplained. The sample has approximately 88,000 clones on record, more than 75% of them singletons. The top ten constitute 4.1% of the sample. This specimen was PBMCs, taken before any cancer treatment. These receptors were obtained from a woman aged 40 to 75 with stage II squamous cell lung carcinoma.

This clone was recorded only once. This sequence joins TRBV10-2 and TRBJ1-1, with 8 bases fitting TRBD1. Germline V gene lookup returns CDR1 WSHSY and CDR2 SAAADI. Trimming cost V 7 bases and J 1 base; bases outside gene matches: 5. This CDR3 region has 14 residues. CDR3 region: CASTWTGTNTEAFF. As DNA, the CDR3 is TGCGCCAGCACCTGGACAGGGACGAACACTGAAGCTTTCTTT.

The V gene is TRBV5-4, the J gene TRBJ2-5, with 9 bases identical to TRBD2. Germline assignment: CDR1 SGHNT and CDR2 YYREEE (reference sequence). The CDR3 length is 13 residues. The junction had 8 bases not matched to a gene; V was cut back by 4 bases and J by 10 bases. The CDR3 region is CASSHVAGDVQYF. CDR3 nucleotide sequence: TGTGCCAGCAGCCACGTAGCGGGAGATGTCCAGTACTTC. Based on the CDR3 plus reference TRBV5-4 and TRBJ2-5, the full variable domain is ETGVTQSPTHLIKTRGQQVTLRCSSQSGHNTVSWYQQALGQGPQFIFQYYREEENGRGNFPPRFSGLQFPNYSSELNVNALELDDSALYLCASSHVAGDVQYFGPGTRLLVL.

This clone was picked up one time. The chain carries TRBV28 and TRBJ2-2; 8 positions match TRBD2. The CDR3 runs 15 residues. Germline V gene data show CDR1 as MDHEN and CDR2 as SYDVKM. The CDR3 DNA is TGTGCGAACGCCCGGGGGGGACGGGCGCCCGGGGAGCTGTTTTTT. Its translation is CANARGGRAPGELFF.

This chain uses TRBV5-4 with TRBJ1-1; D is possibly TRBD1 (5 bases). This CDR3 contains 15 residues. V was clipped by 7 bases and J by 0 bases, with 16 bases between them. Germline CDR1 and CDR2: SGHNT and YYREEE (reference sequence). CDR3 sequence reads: CASGLAGGMNTEAFF. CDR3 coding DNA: TGTGCCAGCGGTTTGGCGGGGGGGATGAACACTGAAGCTTTCTTT.

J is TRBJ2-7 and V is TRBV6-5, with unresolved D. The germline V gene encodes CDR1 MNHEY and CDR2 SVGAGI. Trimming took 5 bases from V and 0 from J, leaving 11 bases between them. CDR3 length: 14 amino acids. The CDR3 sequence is CASSRHLNSYEQYF. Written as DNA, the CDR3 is TGTGCCAGCAGTCGGCACCTCAACTCCTACGAGCAGTACTTC.

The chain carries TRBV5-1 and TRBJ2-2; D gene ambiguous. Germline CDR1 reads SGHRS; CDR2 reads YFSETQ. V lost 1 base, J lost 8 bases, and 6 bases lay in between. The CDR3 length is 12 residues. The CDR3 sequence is CASSLSTGELFF. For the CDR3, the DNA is TGCGCCAGCAGCTTGAGTACAGGGGAGCTGTTTTTT.

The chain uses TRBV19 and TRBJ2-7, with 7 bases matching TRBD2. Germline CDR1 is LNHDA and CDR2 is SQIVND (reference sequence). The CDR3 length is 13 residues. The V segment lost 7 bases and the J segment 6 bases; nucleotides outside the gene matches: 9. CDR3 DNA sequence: TGTGCCAGTACCACATTGGGAGGGCGCGAGCAGTACTTC. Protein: CASTTLGGREQYF.

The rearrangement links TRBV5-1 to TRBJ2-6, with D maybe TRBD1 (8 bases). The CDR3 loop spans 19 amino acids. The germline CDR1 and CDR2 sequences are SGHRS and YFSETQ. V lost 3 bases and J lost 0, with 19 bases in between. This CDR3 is CASSSGGRGLPSGANVLTF. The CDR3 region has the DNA TGCGCCAGCAGCTCGGGAGGCAGGGGGCTCCCCTCTGGGGCCAACGTCCTGACTTTC.

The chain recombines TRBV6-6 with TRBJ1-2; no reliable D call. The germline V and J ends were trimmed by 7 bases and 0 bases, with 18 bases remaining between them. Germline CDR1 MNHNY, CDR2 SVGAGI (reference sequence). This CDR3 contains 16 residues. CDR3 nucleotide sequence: TGTGCCAGCACCCCGGGATCGAAAAGGGCTAACTATGGCTACACCTTC. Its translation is CASTPGSKRANYGYTF.

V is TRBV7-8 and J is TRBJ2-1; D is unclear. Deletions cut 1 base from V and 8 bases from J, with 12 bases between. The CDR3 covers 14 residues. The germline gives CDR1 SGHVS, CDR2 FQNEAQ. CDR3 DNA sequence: TGTGCCAGCAGCTTAGGTCTGGGTGGGGATGAGCAGTTCTTC. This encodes CASSLGLGGDEQFF. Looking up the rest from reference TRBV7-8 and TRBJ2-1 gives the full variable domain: GAGVSQSPRYKVAKRGQDVALRCDPISGHVSLFWYQQALGQGPEFLTYFQNEAQLDKSGLPSDRFFAERPEGSVSTLKIQRTQQEDSAVYLCASSLGLGGDEQFFGPGTRLTVL.

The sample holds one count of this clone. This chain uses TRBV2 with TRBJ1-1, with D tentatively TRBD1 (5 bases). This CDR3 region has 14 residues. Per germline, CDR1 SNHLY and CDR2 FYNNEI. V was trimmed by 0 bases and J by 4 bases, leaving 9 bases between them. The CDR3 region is CASSEALGGTEAFF. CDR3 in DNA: TGTGCCAGCAGTGAAGCTTTGGGGGGCACTGAAGCTTTCTTT.

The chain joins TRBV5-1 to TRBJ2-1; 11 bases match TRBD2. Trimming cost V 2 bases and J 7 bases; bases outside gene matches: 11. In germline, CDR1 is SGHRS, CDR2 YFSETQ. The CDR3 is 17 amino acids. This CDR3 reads CASSLSASGRSLNEQFF. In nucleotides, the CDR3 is TGCGCCAGCAGCTTATCGGCTAGCGGGAGGAGTTTGAATGAGCAGTTCTTC. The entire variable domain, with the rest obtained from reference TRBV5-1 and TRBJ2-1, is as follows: KAGVTQTPRYLIKTRGQQVTLSCSPISGHRSVSWYQQTPGQGLQFLFEYFSETQRNKGNFPGRFSGRQFSNSRSEMNVSTLELGDSALYLCASSLSASGRSLNEQFFGPGTRLTVL.

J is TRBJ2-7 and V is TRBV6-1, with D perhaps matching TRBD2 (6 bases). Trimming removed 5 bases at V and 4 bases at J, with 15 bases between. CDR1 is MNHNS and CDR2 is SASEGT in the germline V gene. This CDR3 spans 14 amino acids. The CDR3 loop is CASSTIAAPYEQYF. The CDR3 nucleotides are TGTGCCAGCAGTACCATAGCGGCACCGTACGAGCAGTACTTC.

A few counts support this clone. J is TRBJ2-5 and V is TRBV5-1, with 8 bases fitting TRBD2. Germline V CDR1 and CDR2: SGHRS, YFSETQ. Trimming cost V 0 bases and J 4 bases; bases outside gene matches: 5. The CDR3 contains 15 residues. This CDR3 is CASSLGGLARETQYF. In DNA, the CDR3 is TGCGCCAGCAGCTTGGGAGGACTAGCACGAGAGACCCAGTACTTC. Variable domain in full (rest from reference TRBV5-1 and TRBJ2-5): KAGVTQTPRYLIKTRGQQVTLSCSPISGHRSVSWYQQTPGQGLQFLFEYFSETQRNKGNFPGRFSGRQFSNSRSEMNVSTLELGDSALYLCASSLGGLARETQYFGPGTRLLVL.

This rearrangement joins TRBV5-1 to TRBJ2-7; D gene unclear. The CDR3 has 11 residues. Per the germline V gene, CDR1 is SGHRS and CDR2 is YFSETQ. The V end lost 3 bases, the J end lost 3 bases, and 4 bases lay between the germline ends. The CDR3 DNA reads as TGCGCCAGCAGCTCTTACTACGAGCAGTACTTC. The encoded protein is CASSSYYEQYF. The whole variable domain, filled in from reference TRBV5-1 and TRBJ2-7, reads KAGVTQTPRYLIKTRGQQVTLSCSPISGHRSVSWYQQTPGQGLQFLFEYFSETQRNKGNFPGRFSGRQFSNSRSEMNVSTLELGDSALYLCASSSYYEQYFGPGTRLTVT.

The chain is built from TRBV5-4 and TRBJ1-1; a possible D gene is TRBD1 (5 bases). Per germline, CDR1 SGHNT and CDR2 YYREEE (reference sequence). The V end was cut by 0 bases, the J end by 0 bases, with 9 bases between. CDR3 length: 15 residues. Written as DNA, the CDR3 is TGTGCCAGCAGCTTGGTCCGGGGGATGAACACTGAAGCTTTCTTT. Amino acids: CASSLVRGMNTEAFF.

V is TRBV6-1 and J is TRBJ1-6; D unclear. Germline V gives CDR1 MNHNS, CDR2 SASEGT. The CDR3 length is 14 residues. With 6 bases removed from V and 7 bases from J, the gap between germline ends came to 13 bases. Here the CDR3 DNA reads TGTGCCAGCAGGGCGGGCAGCCTAAATTCACCCCTCCACTTT. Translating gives CASRAGSLNSPLHF.

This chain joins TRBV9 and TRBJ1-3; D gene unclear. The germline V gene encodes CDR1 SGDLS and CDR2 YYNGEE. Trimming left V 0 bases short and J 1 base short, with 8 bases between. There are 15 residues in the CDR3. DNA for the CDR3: TGTGCCAGCAGCGTAGGAGGTGGATCTGGAAACACCATATATTTT. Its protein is CASSVGGGSGNTIYF.